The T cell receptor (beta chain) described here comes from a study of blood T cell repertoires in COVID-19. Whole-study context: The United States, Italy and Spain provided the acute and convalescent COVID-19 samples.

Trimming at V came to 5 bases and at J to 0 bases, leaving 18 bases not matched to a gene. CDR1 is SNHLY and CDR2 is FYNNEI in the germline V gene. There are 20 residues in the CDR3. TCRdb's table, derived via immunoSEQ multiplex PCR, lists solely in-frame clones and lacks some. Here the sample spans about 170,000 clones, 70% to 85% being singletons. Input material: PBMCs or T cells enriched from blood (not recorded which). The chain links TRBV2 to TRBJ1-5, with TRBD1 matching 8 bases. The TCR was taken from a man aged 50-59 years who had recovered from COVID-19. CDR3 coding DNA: TGTGCCAGCAGTTCTTCTGGGGGTGGACAGGGCCTCTATAGCAATCAGCCCCAGCATTTT. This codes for CASSSSGGGQGLYSNQPQHF.